The 17 T cell receptor beta chains given below trace back to one sample, sequenced in a study of CD8 T cells in Susac syndrome (dated 2019 in TCRdb). The library was obtained by the immunoSEQ multiplex PCR assay. RNA was extracted with the RNeasy kit and about 0.45 to 1 ug was reverse transcribed using random hexamers. TCRdb reanalyzed the raw reads on its own, using fastp at Q25 for trimming and MiXCR for clone calling, and kept in-frame beta chains. One record per CDR3 amino acid sequence lists the most common genes and DNA. The sample table holds 240,000 or so distinct CDR3 sequences, of which approximately 95% were seen once. Clones ranked in the top ten supply 0.1% of the sample. Sequenced material: CD4+ T cells from PBMCs. All receptors derive from a human donor with Susac syndrome.

The chain links TRBV7-9 to TRBJ1-1, with D possibly being TRBD1 (5 bases). The V and J ends lost 5 bases and 4 bases respectively, with 11 bases between them. The length of the CDR3 is 13 residues. Germline assignment: CDR1 SEHNR and CDR2 FQNEAQ (reference sequence). CDR3 bases: TGTGCCAGCAGCCGGGGCGAGGGCACTGAAGCTTTCTTT. Amino acids: CASSRGEGTEAFF.

This sequence joins TRBV27 and TRBJ1-2; the D is unclear. CDR1 is MNHEY, CDR2 SMNVEV, per germline (reference sequence). The CDR3 sequence is 11 residues long. The V and J ends lost 2 bases and 9 bases respectively, with 7 bases between them. The CDR3 DNA follows: TGTGCCAGCAGTTTAGGAGGGAGCTACACCTTC. Translated, it gives CASSLGGSYTF.

The chain joins TRBV6-5 to TRBJ2-3; D may be TRBD2 (5 bases). The germline V gene has CDR1 MNHEY and CDR2 SVGAGI. The ends were cut back, 2 bases at V and 0 bases at J, with 6 bases in the middle. This CDR3 has 14 residues. In nucleotides, the CDR3 is TGTGCCAGCAGTTACGGCGGGAGCACAGATACGCAGTATTTT. Protein sequence: CASSYGGSTDTQYF.

The chain couples TRBV29-1 to TRBJ2-3, with 7 bases fitting TRBD2. Germline-derived CDR1 and CDR2 are SQVTM and ANQGSEA. The V gene end was trimmed by 3 bases and the J gene end by 2 bases; junction bases not matched to a gene: 11. CDR3 size: 16 residues. The CDR3 region has the DNA TGCAGCGTTGACAGGAACACGGGGGGTGTCACAGATACGCAGTATTTT. It yields the protein CSVDRNTGGVTDTQYF.

The V and J genes are TRBV29-1 and TRBJ2-5; D not resolved. The germline V gene has CDR1 SQVTM and CDR2 ANQGSEA. The V gene lost 6 bases and the J gene lost 2 bases, with 16 bases spanning the gap. The CDR3 extends over 14 amino acids. CDR3 amino acids: CSVLFLGRQETQYF. The CDR3 DNA reads TGCAGCGTCTTGTTTTTAGGCAGACAAGAGACCCAGTACTTC.

This clonotype was seen once. The V and J genes are TRBV29-1 and TRBJ2-7, with 7 nucleotides matching TRBD2. Germline CDR1 SQVTM, CDR2 ANQGSEA. The CDR3 extends over 12 amino acids. The V and J ends lost 5 bases and 2 bases, in that order; junction bases with no gene match: 3. The CDR3 DNA is TGCAGCGTTTCGCGGGAGACCTACGAGCAGTACTTC. Translation gives CSVSRETYEQYF.

DNA for the CDR3: TGTGCCAGCAGACAGACCCTTAGCACAGATACGCAGTATTTT. Translated, it gives CASRQTLSTDTQYF. This chain links TRBV25-1 with TRBJ2-3, with D unclear. The CDR3 runs 14 residues. V was trimmed by 6 bases and J by 0 bases, leaving 10 bases between them. Germline assignment: CDR1 MGHDK and CDR2 SYGVNS.

The chain employs TRBV29-1 and TRBJ2-1, with 7 bases fitting TRBD1. The CDR3 length is 14 residues. V was clipped by 7 bases and J by 3 bases; unmatched bases: 9. Looked up from germline, CDR1 is SQVTM and CDR2 is ANQGSEA. DNA of the CDR3: TGCAGCGGAACAGGGGAGTCCGGCTACAATGAGCAGTTCTTC. Its translation: CSGTGESGYNEQFF.

The chain recombines TRBV20-1 with TRBJ2-7; tentative D call: TRBD1 (7 bases). Germline V gene sequence: CDR1 DFQATT, CDR2 SNEGSKA (reference sequence). V lost 5 bases and J 3 bases, leaving 14 bases between the germline ends. The CDR3 runs 13 residues. The CDR3 is CSASRGDIYEQYF. The CDR3 coding sequence is TGCAGTGCTTCCAGGGGGGACATCTACGAGCAGTACTTC.

This chain connects TRBV20-1 to TRBJ2-3; perhaps D is TRBD1 or TRBD2 (6 bases each). The CDR3 is 14 amino acids. Germline V gene sequence: CDR1 DFQATT, CDR2 SNEGSKA (reference sequence). The V end lost 6 bases, the J end lost 2 bases, and 15 bases lay between the germline ends. Here the CDR3 reads CSARGGRYTDTQYF. The CDR3, as DNA: TGCAGTGCCAGGGGAGGCCGATACACAGATACGCAGTATTTT.

The V call is TRBV20-1, the J call TRBJ2-5; D is perhaps TRBD1 (6 bases). Germline V gene lookup returns CDR1 DFQATT and CDR2 SNEGSKA (reference sequence). The germline V and J ends were trimmed by 1 base and 5 bases, with 17 bases remaining between them. CDR3 length: 15 amino acids. In DNA, the CDR3 is TGCAGTGCTAGAGGAACTCGGACAGATTGGGAGACCCAGTACTTC. This encodes CSARGTRTDWETQYF.

This clonotype appeared a single time. The chain has TRBV19 and TRBJ2-1; 7 bases are shared with TRBD2. This CDR3 has 13 residues. After removal of 4 bases from V and 15 bases from J, the junction contained 12 bases not matched to a gene. Germline V gene data show CDR1 as LNHDA and CDR2 as SQIVND (reference sequence). This CDR3 is CASSTPLTSRGFF. CDR3 sequence (DNA): TGTGCCAGTAGTACCCCCCTGACTAGCCGGGGGTTCTTC.

This chain uses TRBV29-1 with TRBJ1-1; D may be TRBD1 (5 bases). The CDR3 contains 15 residues. With 1 base removed from V and 0 bases from J, the gap between germline ends came to 12 bases. The germline V gene encodes CDR1 SQVTM and CDR2 ANQGSEA. The CDR3 nucleotides read TGCAGCGTTGAAGTCCGCGGGACGGTGAACACTGAAGCTTTCTTT. This gives the protein CSVEVRGTVNTEAFF.

The rearrangement links TRBV29-1 to TRBJ2-5; D gene unclear. Trimming shortened V by 6 bases and J by 1 base, and 15 bases separated the two germline ends. Germline values: CDR1 SQVTM, CDR2 ANQGSEA. This CDR3 spans 14 amino acids. The CDR3 loop is CSVASRKSQETQYF. The CDR3 DNA reads as TGCAGCGTAGCCTCCCGCAAGTCCCAAGAGACCCAGTACTTC.

The chain uses TRBV20-1 and TRBJ2-7; TRBD2 matches at 13 bases. Germline-derived CDR1 and CDR2 are DFQATT and SNEGSKA (reference sequence). V shed 6 bases and J 3 bases; nucleotides not matched to a gene: 2. This CDR3 region has 13 residues. The chain's CDR3 is CSATSGRIYEQYF. In DNA, the CDR3 is TGCAGTGCGACTAGCGGGAGGATCTACGAGCAGTACTTC.

This clonotype appeared a single time. The chain links TRBV12-3 or TRBV12-4 to TRBJ2-5; 10 nucleotides match TRBD2. The CDR3 has 14 amino acids. V was clipped by 6 bases and J by 5 bases; unmatched bases: 6. The CDR3 sequence is CASSPAGGPETQYF. The DNA of the CDR3 is TGTGCCAGCAGCCCAGCGGGAGGGCCTGAGACCCAGTACTTC.

The rearrangement uses TRBV4-2 and TRBJ1-5; D is undetermined. The CDR3 consists of 15 residues. The V and J ends lost 0 bases and 1 base respectively, with 7 bases between them. Germline assignment: CDR1 LGHNA and CDR2 YNFKEQ. CDR3 sequence (DNA): TGTGCCAGCAGCCAAGATCGGCAGAGCAATCAGCCCCAGCATTTT. This encodes CASSQDRQSNQPQHF.